Below are 31 T cell receptor beta chains sequenced from a single sample in a study of PD-1 blockade in mismatch repair-deficient tumors. Libraries were prepared by immunoSEQ multiplex PCR; TCRdb keeps only in-frame clonotypes and omits some of them. The sample carries some 100,000 clones, 82% recorded once. This sample comprised peripheral blood, obtained 36 weeks after starting pembrolizumab. These receptor sequences come from an adult with mismatch repair-deficient cancer.

The V gene is TRBV10-2, the J gene TRBJ2-7, with TRBD1 matching over 7 bases. This CDR3 spans 15 amino acids. V trimming: 0 bases; J trimming: 2 bases; junction bases outside the gene matches: 4. Per germline, CDR1 WSHSY and CDR2 SAAADI. Here the CDR3 DNA reads TGCGCCAGCAGTGAGTCCACAGGGGTTCCCTACGAGCAGTACTTC. Translation: CASSESTGVPYEQYF.

This clone was counted once. The chain recombines TRBV5-5 with TRBJ2-7; 9 bases align to TRBD2. After removal of 0 bases from V and 2 bases from J, the junction contained 6 bases not matched to a gene. The CDR3 covers 16 residues. CDR1 is SGHKS and CDR2 is YYEKEE in the germline V gene (reference sequence). In DNA form, the CDR3 reads TGTGCCAGCAGCTTGGGAGGGGCTAGCGGGGCCTACGAGCAGTACTTC. It encodes CASSLGGASGAYEQYF.

The V call is TRBV30, the J call TRBJ2-7; weak D call: TRBD2 (5 bases). This CDR3 is built from 13 residues. V was pared by 2 bases and J by 2 bases, with 10 bases between. CDR1 GTSNPN and CDR2 SVGIG come from the germline V gene (reference sequence). In DNA, the CDR3 is TGTGCCTGGAGTTGGCTAGCCCCCTACGAGCAGTACTTC. This gives the protein CAWSWLAPYEQYF.

The rearrangement links TRBV7-9 to TRBJ1-4; D is unclear. V was clipped by 8 bases and J by 5 bases, with 6 bases between them. Germline V CDR1 and CDR2: SEHNR, FQNEAQ (reference sequence). This CDR3 is built from 11 residues. This CDR3 reads CASSRNEKLFF. DNA of the CDR3: TGTGCCAGCTCCAGGAATGAAAAACTGTTTTTT.

This chain links TRBV27 with TRBJ2-7; tentatively, D is TRBD1 (5 bases). The V and J ends lost 1 base and 2 bases respectively, with 15 bases between them. The CDR3 extends over 16 amino acids. Per the germline V gene, CDR1 is MNHEY and CDR2 is SMNVEV (reference sequence). CDR3 loop: CASSLFWTKVAYEQYF. The CDR3 DNA is TGTGCCAGCAGTTTATTCTGGACAAAGGTTGCCTACGAGCAGTACTTC.

This rearrangement joins TRBV7-2 to TRBJ2-1; 7 positions match TRBD2. The CDR3 consists of 14 residues. CDR1 and CDR2 from the germline V gene are SGHTA and FQGNSA. The V and J ends lost 6 bases and 6 bases, in that order; junction bases with no gene match: 8. For the CDR3, the DNA is TGTGCCAGCAGTTATAGCGGGCAAATCAATGAGCAGTTCTTC. Residues: CASSYSGQINEQFF.

V usage is TRBV18 and J usage is TRBJ2-1; TRBD2 agrees at 14 bases. J was trimmed by 7 bases and V by 1 base; bases with no gene match: 9. The CDR3 extends over 18 amino acids. Germline CDR1 reads KGHSH; CDR2 reads LQKENI. CDR3 sequence reads: CASSPRGLAGGEGNEQFF. For the CDR3, the DNA is TGTGCCAGCTCACCACGTGGACTAGCGGGAGGTGAAGGGAATGAGCAGTTCTTC.

The J gene is TRBJ2-4, the V gene TRBV11-3; 7 nucleotides align to TRBD2. V shed 5 bases and J 7 bases; nucleotides not matched to a gene: 14. The CDR3 extends over 16 amino acids. The V gene's germline CDR1 is SGHNT and CDR2 YENEEA. The CDR3 DNA reads TGTGCCAGCAGCCGGGGGGTAGCGGCCGATCGGAACATTCAGTACTTC. Protein: CASSRGVAADRNIQYF.

V usage is TRBV2 and J usage is TRBJ2-1, with D perhaps TRBD1 or TRBD2 (6 bases each). The germline V and J ends were trimmed by 5 bases and 1 base, with 15 bases remaining between them. Germline CDR1 is SNHLY and CDR2 is FYNNEI. CDR3 size: 16 residues. As DNA, the CDR3 is TGTGCCAGCAGTCAAAAGGGGGGAGGTTCCTACAATGAGCAGTTCTTC. Its translation: CASSQKGGGSYNEQFF.

The chain recombines TRBV30 with TRBJ2-3; possible D gene TRBD2, 7 bases. Trimming stripped 8 bases from V and 4 bases from J, with 25 bases between. CDR1 GTSNPN and CDR2 SVGIG come from the germline V gene (reference sequence). The CDR3 spans 16 residues. CDR3 protein: CAGGGGSGTSADTQYF. In DNA, the CDR3 is TGTGCCGGAGGGGGGGGGAGCGGGACATCTGCAGATACGCAGTATTTT.

This chain joins TRBV30 and TRBJ2-7; D gene uncertain. Germline CDR1 reads GTSNPN; CDR2 reads SVGIG (reference sequence). The CDR3 is 14 residues long. The germline V and J ends were trimmed by 5 bases and 2 bases, with 16 bases remaining between them. The CDR3 region is CAWGLPPATYEQYF. The CDR3 DNA follows: TGTGCCTGGGGTCTCCCCCCAGCGACCTACGAGCAGTACTTC. Full variable domain (outside the CDR3, taken from reference TRBV30 and TRBJ2-7): SQTIHQWPATLVQPVGSPLSLECTVEGTSNPNLYWYRQAAGRGLQLLFYSVGIGQISSEVPQNLSASRPQDRQFILSSKKLLLSDSGFYLCAWGLPPATYEQYFGPGTRLTVT.

This chain connects TRBV5-6 to TRBJ1-3; 8 bases fit TRBD1. Germline CDR1 and CDR2: SGHDT and YYEEEE. The CDR3 is 16 residues long. J was trimmed by 3 bases and V by 6 bases; bases with no gene match: 11. The CDR3 DNA reads TGTGCCAGCACCGACTCGGACAGGGAGGTTGGAAACACCATATATTTT. It codes for CASTDSDREVGNTIYF.

This clone was seen only once. V and J are TRBV27 and TRBJ2-7; TRBD2 matches 9 bases. This CDR3 region has 16 residues. V gave up 0 bases and J gave up 4 bases; unmatched junction bases: 7. From germline, CDR1 is MNHEY and CDR2 SMNVEV (reference sequence). The CDR3 coding sequence is TGTGCCAGCAGTTTATCCGGGCGGGAGGGCCGGTACGAGCAGTACTTC. Protein: CASSLSGREGRYEQYF.

This clone appeared a few times. The chain carries TRBV28 and TRBJ1-5; D not resolved. Germline-derived CDR1 and CDR2 are MDHEN and SYDVKM. CDR3 length: 12 residues. The ends were cut back, 5 bases at V and 6 bases at J, with 8 bases in the middle. This chain's CDR3 is CASSEGSQPQHF. The CDR3 DNA is TGTGCCAGCAGTGAAGGTTCTCAGCCCCAGCATTTT. Full variable domain (missing parts from reference TRBV28 and TRBJ1-5): DVKVTQSSRYLVKRTGEKVFLECVQDMDHENMFWYRQDPGLGLRLIYFSYDVKMKEKGDIPEGYSVSREKKERFSLILESASTNQTSMYLCASSEGSQPQHFGDGTRLSIL.

This chain links TRBV9 with TRBJ2-1, with a possible D match to TRBD1 (6 bases). V shed 0 bases and J shed 8 bases, with 15 bases lying between them. The CDR3 totals 15 residues. Germline assignment: CDR1 SGDLS and CDR2 YYNGEE. The CDR3 DNA follows: TGTGCCAGCAGCGTAGGCAGGGGATGGAGCGATGAGCAGTTCTTC. It translates to CASSVGRGWSDEQFF.

This clone showed up just a few times. V and J are TRBV2 and TRBJ2-2; 9 bases align to TRBD2. The CDR3 spans 16 residues. CDR1 and CDR2 from the germline V gene are SNHLY and FYNNEI. Trimming cost V 5 bases and J 6 bases; bases outside gene matches: 10. The CDR3 loop reads CASSRFLAGAAGELFF. The DNA for the CDR3 is TGTGCCAGCAGTCGATTTTTAGCGGGAGCGGCCGGGGAGCTGTTTTTT.

This rearrangement joins TRBV9 to TRBJ1-4; 9 nucleotides align to TRBD1. V was clipped by 6 bases and J by 3 bases; unmatched bases: 6. The CDR3 spans 15 residues. Germline V gene data show CDR1 as SGDLS and CDR2 as YYNGEE. The CDR3 region has the DNA TGTGCCAGCACCCTACAGGGGGCACCTAATGAAAAACTGTTTTTT. Its protein product is CASTLQGAPNEKLFF.

The genes are TRBV19 and TRBJ1-5; TRBD1 is a possible D gene (5 bases). The CDR3 sequence is 14 residues long. The V end lost 3 bases, the J end lost 3 bases, and 9 bases lay between the germline ends. Germline-derived CDR1 and CDR2 are LNHDA and SQIVND (reference sequence). The CDR3 sequence: CASSILTVNQPQHF. DNA for the CDR3: TGTGCCAGTAGTATCCTGACAGTCAATCAGCCCCAGCATTTT.

This clone appeared once. This chain connects TRBV27 to TRBJ2-2; D is uncertain. Germline CDR1 and CDR2: MNHEY and SMNVEV (reference sequence). The V gene lost 4 bases and the J gene lost 4 bases, with 10 bases spanning the gap. CDR3 length: 14 residues. In DNA form, the CDR3 reads TGTGCCAGCAGTTCCAGGTTTGGCACCGGGGAGCTGTTTTTT. It codes for CASSSRFGTGELFF.

The chain is built from TRBV30 and TRBJ2-3, with 12 bases fitting TRBD2. The CDR3 is 14 residues long. Trimming removed 2 bases from V and 6 bases from J; junction bases left unmatched: 3. Per germline, CDR1 GTSNPN and CDR2 SVGIG (reference sequence). The CDR3 region has the DNA TGTGCCTGGAGTAGAACTAGCGGGGGGGATACGCAGTATTTT. Its protein product is CAWSRTSGGDTQYF. Using reference TRBV30 and TRBJ2-3 for the parts outside the CDR3, the full variable domain is SQTIHQWPATLVQPVGSPLSLECTVEGTSNPNLYWYRQAAGRGLQLLFYSVGIGQISSEVPQNLSASRPQDRQFILSSKKLLLSDSGFYLCAWSRTSGGDTQYFGPGTRLTVL.

The J gene is TRBJ2-3, the V gene TRBV7-3; D is possibly TRBD2 (6 bases). Germline V lookup: CDR1 SGHTA, CDR2 FQGTGA. Trimming pared 5 bases from V and 0 bases from J, leaving 12 bases between. This CDR3 has 15 amino acids. CDR3 protein: CASSLSGSSTDTQYF. DNA of the CDR3: TGTGCCAGCAGCCTAAGCGGGTCTAGCACAGATACGCAGTATTTT.

The chain employs TRBV25-1 and TRBJ1-2; weak D call: TRBD1 (6 bases). V lost 1 base and J 8 bases, leaving 8 bases between the germline ends. The CDR3 is 12 residues long. Germline CDR1 and CDR2: MGHDK and SYGVNS. The CDR3 reads CASSEFQGGYTF. As DNA, the CDR3 is TGTGCCAGCAGTGAATTCCAGGGGGGCTACACCTTC.

The table lists this clone with a count of one. The chain couples TRBV5-6 to TRBJ1-1; a possible D gene is TRBD1 (5 bases). Trimming cost V 5 bases and J 4 bases, with 9 bases left between them. Per germline, CDR1 SGHDT and CDR2 YYEEEE. This CDR3 is built from 12 residues. In DNA form, the CDR3 reads TGTGCCAGCAGTCGGGGCCCCACTGAAGCTTTCTTT. Protein sequence: CASSRGPTEAFF.

This clone has only a few counts. The chain uses TRBV5-6 and TRBJ1-5; D remains unclear. The CDR3 is made up of 15 amino acids. Germline lookup yields CDR1 SGHDT and CDR2 YYEEEE. V was shortened by 0 bases and J by 1 base, with 8 bases between the two germline ends. CDR3 nucleotides: TGTGCCAGCAGCTTGGGTCCGTCCAGCAATCAGCCCCAGCATTTT. Protein product: CASSLGPSSNQPQHF.

For this clone: The CDR3 carries no conserved terminal phenylalanine or tryptophan, so it likely arises from a read error. No DNA is shown, since the ends of the CDR3 on it are uncertain; the CDR3 is the one TCRdb lists. The chain couples TRBV6-5 to TRBJ2-7; the table calls TRBD1, which could not be checked here. CDR1 MNHEY and CDR2 SVGAGI come from the germline V gene. The CDR3 length is 10 residues, termini included. CDR3 loop: CASSLETVRI.

The V call is TRBV29-1, the J call TRBJ2-5; 11 nucleotides align to TRBD2. The trim removed 4 bases at V and 1 base at J, leaving 11 bases unmatched. Germline CDR1 reads SQVTM; CDR2 reads ANQGSEA. The CDR3 has 17 amino acids. CDR3 nucleotide sequence: TGCAGCGTTGGGGGTCTAGCGGGAGGAGGGGCCCAAGAGACCCAGTACTTC. It codes for CSVGGLAGGGAQETQYF.

V gene TRBV7-9 combines with J gene TRBJ2-2; D assignment may be TRBD1 or TRBD2 (6 bases each). V gave up 1 base and J gave up 5 bases, with 8 bases separating them. The CDR3 totals 14 residues. CDR1 and CDR2 (germline): SEHNR, FQNEAQ (reference sequence). CDR3 residues: CASSLEGGTGELFF. For the CDR3, the DNA is TGTGCCAGCAGCTTAGAGGGGGGAACCGGGGAGCTGTTTTTT.

Only one count was recorded for this clone. The V gene is TRBV5-1, the J gene TRBJ2-3; D unresolved. This CDR3 is 14 amino acids long. V lost 0 bases and J lost 4, with 9 bases in between. Germline values: CDR1 SGHRS, CDR2 YFSETQ. In DNA, the CDR3 is TGCGCCAGCAGCTTGGCCGGATGGGCAGATACGCAGTATTTT. It encodes CASSLAGWADTQYF.

V gene TRBV10-2 combines with J gene TRBJ2-1; D is ambiguous. The CDR3 contains 14 residues. V gave up 3 bases and J gave up 4 bases, with 10 bases separating them. Per germline, CDR1 WSHSY and CDR2 SAAADI. For the CDR3, the DNA is TGCGCCAGCAGTGATCGACACTTATACAATGAGCAGTTCTTC. Amino acids: CASSDRHLYNEQFF.

The genes are TRBV19 and TRBJ1-3; D is uncertain. V was cut by 6 bases and J by 0 bases, with 12 bases left in between. This CDR3 spans 15 amino acids. CDR1 LNHDA and CDR2 SQIVND come from the germline V gene (reference sequence). Here the CDR3 reads CASRLDGYSGNTIYF. CDR3 DNA sequence: TGTGCCAGTAGATTGGACGGCTACTCTGGAAACACCATATATTTT. Supplemented by reference TRBV19 and TRBJ1-3, the full variable domain reads DGGITQSPKYLFRKEGQNVTLSCEQNLNHDAMYWYRQDPGQGLRLIYYSQIVNDFQKGDIAEGYSVSREKKESFPLTVTSAQKNPTAFYLCASRLDGYSGNTIYFGEGSWLTVV.

Only one count was recorded for this clone. The chain links TRBV25-1 to TRBJ1-2; D unclear. From germline, CDR1 is MGHDK and CDR2 SYGVNS. The V and J ends lost 4 bases and 1 base respectively, with 13 bases between them. The CDR3 is made up of 15 amino acids. The CDR3 bases are TGTGCCAGCAGTGGTATGGCAGGATTTAACTATGGCTACACCTTC. Translated: CASSGMAGFNYGYTF.